The 25 T cell receptor beta chains below come from one sample, sequenced in a study of Graves' ophthalmopathy and Graves' hyperthyroidism. RNA transcripts were the template, and TCR beta CDR3 regions were amplified from them. The authors performed first-round RT-PCR with HTBI primers and then a second-round multiplex PCR. One entry per CDR3 protein results from TCRdb running MiXCR on the multiplex PCR reads. Here the sample spans around 470,000 distinct CDR3 sequences, roughly an eighth being singletons. The sequenced sample was blood. These receptors were obtained from a woman aged 25 to 39 with Graves' ophthalmopathy.

This clonotype was picked up many times. The rearrangement links TRBV28 to TRBJ2-5, with 9 bases that match TRBD1. Looked up from germline, CDR1 is MDHEN and CDR2 is SYDVKM. The J segment lost 4 bases and the V segment lost 6 bases, leaving 9 bases of the junction unmatched. This CDR3 has 15 residues. This chain's CDR3 is CASRGGTGWPETQYF. The CDR3 DNA reads TGTGCCAGCAGGGGAGGGACAGGGTGGCCAGAGACCCAGTACTTC.

Many counts were recorded for this clonotype. The chain has TRBV27 and TRBJ2-7; the D gene could be TRBD1 or TRBD2 (5 bases each). The CDR3 length is 14 residues. Per the germline V gene, CDR1 is MNHEY and CDR2 is SMNVEV (reference sequence). The V end lost 7 bases, the J end lost 1 base, and 14 bases lay between the germline ends. CDR3 nucleotide sequence: TGTGCCAGCACCCCCAATGGGGGATCCTACGAGCAGTACTTC. It codes for CASTPNGGSYEQYF.

Details on this clonotype: It may be a read error: a sequence one base away is much more abundant. The chain is built from TRBV7-2 and TRBJ2-7, with D perhaps assigned TRBD1 or TRBD2 (5 bases each). This CDR3 region has 15 residues. Trimming pared 0 bases from V and 5 bases from J, leaving 14 bases between. CDR1 is SGHTA and CDR2 is FQGNSA in the germline V gene. The chain's CDR3 is CASSLAGVRSNEQYF. The CDR3 DNA reads TGTGCCAGCAGCTTAGCGGGGGTCCGGTCGAACGAGCAGTACTTC.

The chain has TRBV19 and TRBJ1-1; D is ambiguous. The V gene's germline CDR1 is LNHDA and CDR2 SQIVND (reference sequence). Trimming pared 3 bases from V and 4 bases from J, leaving 15 bases between. This CDR3 comprises 15 residues. The CDR3 DNA sequence: TGTGCCAGTAGTATCTTAGCCACGTCTGGCACTGAAGCTTTCTTT. This codes for CASSILATSGTEAFF.

Many counts were recorded for this clonotype. The V and J genes are TRBV12-3 or TRBV12-4 and TRBJ1-2; perhaps TRBD1 as D (5 bases). There are 16 residues in the CDR3. Trimming cost V 3 bases and J 2 bases, with 16 bases left between them. Here the CDR3 reads CASSFDWYGGNYGYTF. CDR3 coding DNA: TGTGCCAGCAGTTTTGACTGGTATGGGGGAAACTATGGCTACACCTTC.

This clonotype has a count of ten or more. The V call is TRBV27, the J call TRBJ1-6; tentatively, D is TRBD1 (5 bases). Germline CDR1 is MNHEY and CDR2 is SMNVEV (reference sequence). V lost 6 bases, J lost 0 bases, and 9 bases lay in between. The CDR3 extends over 15 amino acids. The CDR3 nucleotides read TGTGCCAGCAGAGTCGGGGGCTCCTATAATTCACCCCTCCACTTT. The encoded protein is CASRVGGSYNSPLHF.

In this sample, this clonotype turned up many times. The J gene is TRBJ1-2, the V gene TRBV12-3 or TRBV12-4; 7 nucleotides agree with TRBD1. The V gene end was trimmed by 7 bases and the J gene end by 6 bases; junction bases not matched to a gene: 8. The CDR3 consists of 13 residues. CDR3 residues: CASTSAGGHGYTF. The CDR3 DNA reads as TGTGCCAGCACTTCCGCAGGGGGGCATGGCTACACCTTC.

This clonotype was counted ten times or more. Since a much larger clone is just one base distant, this may be a read error. The chain's CDR3 is CAGSLRENYGYTF. The CDR3 DNA follows: TGTGCCGGCAGTTTAAGAGAGAACTATGGCTACACCTTC. This rearrangement joins TRBV27 to TRBJ1-2; D remains unclear. Germline lookup yields CDR1 MNHEY and CDR2 SMNVEV (reference sequence). The CDR3 loop spans 13 amino acids.

This clonotype was seen a handful of times. The V and J genes are TRBV12-3 or TRBV12-4 and TRBJ1-1; weak D call: TRBD1 (6 bases). The CDR3 totals 14 residues. V lost 2 bases and J lost 7, with 14 bases in between. CDR3 loop: CASSLYFGQIEAFF. The CDR3 region has the DNA TGTGCCAGCAGTTTATATTTTGGACAGATTGAAGCTTTCTTT.

At least ten counts were recorded for this clonotype. In DNA form, the CDR3 reads TGTGCCAGCAGCCGACCGACAGGCCCCTCCTACGAGCAGTACTTC. It is translated as CASSRPTGPSYEQYF. The chain recombines TRBV28 with TRBJ2-7; TRBD1 is a possible D gene (6 bases). The CDR3 covers 15 residues. The germline V and J ends were trimmed by 6 bases and 0 bases, with 15 bases remaining between them. CDR1 is MDHEN, CDR2 SYDVKM, per germline.

The rearrangement joins TRBV12-3 or TRBV12-4 to TRBJ2-2; 10 bases fit TRBD1. With V trimmed by 6 bases and J by 4 bases, 2 bases remained unmatched. This CDR3 is built from 14 residues. The CDR3 loop reads CASRRQGATGELFF. CDR3 sequence (DNA): TGTGCCAGCAGAAGACAGGGGGCCACCGGGGAGCTGTTTTTT.

This clonotype has ten or more counts. V and J are TRBV28 and TRBJ1-1, with a tentative D call TRBD1 (6 bases). Germline CDR1 reads MDHEN; CDR2 reads SYDVKM. This CDR3 comprises 15 residues. With 4 bases removed from V and 5 bases from J, the gap between germline ends came to 17 bases. CDR3 DNA sequence: TGTGCCAGCAGTTCCAGGGGCAGGGAATCGACTGAAGCTTTCTTT. Amino acids: CASSSRGRESTEAFF.

The rearrangement joins TRBV7-2 to TRBJ1-2; the D is unclear. The V gene's germline CDR1 is SGHTA and CDR2 FQGNSA. V was clipped by 2 bases and J by 7 bases, with 11 bases between them. The CDR3 totals 13 residues. CDR3 DNA sequence: TGTGCCAGCAGCTTACTCCAGAGGAGTGGCTACACCTTC. This sequence encodes CASSLLQRSGYTF.

V is TRBV7-3 and J is TRBJ2-7; D is unclear. Trimming pared 5 bases from V and 5 bases from J, leaving 13 bases between. CDR3 length equals 13 residues. Germline V gene data show CDR1 as SGHTA and CDR2 as FQGTGA. CDR3 amino acids: CASSPNPGNEQYF. The CDR3, as DNA: TGTGCCAGCAGCCCCAATCCTGGCAACGAGCAGTACTTC.

In this sample, this clonotype turned up many times. The V gene is TRBV6-1, the J gene TRBJ2-7; D is unresolved. The CDR3 is 13 residues long. V lost 10 bases to trimming and J lost 2 bases, with 15 bases between them. CDR1 is MNHNS and CDR2 is SASEGT in the germline V gene. The DNA of the CDR3 is TGTGCCACCTCCCTTGGCCTTACCTACGAGCAGTACTTC. Translated, it gives CATSLGLTYEQYF.

Ten or more counts support this clonotype. This rearrangement joins TRBV6-1 to TRBJ1-2; D is undetermined. Germline-derived CDR1 and CDR2 are MNHNS and SASEGT. This CDR3 region has 14 residues. V lost 3 bases, J lost 2 bases, and 10 bases lay in between. Written as DNA, the CDR3 is TGTGCCAGCAGTGAGTTCGGCCGGAACTATGGCTACACCTTC. Its translation is CASSEFGRNYGYTF.

This clonotype was recorded at least ten times. The gene calls are TRBV19 and TRBJ1-5; D is ambiguous. The CDR3 has 14 residues. Germline CDR1 LNHDA, CDR2 SQIVND (reference sequence). The ends were cut back, 4 bases at V and 7 bases at J, with 14 bases in the middle. CDR3 DNA: TGTGCCAGTAGTACCGGGGAGTCTAACCAGCCCCAGCATTTT. Translating it yields CASSTGESNQPQHF.

This clonotype occurred many times. A clone one base away is much larger, so this may be a read error. This rearrangement joins TRBV24-1 to TRBJ2-5; D is tentatively TRBD1 or TRBD2 (6 bases each). Trimming stripped 8 bases from V and 9 bases from J, with 18 bases between. The CDR3 loop spans 13 amino acids. CDR1 is KGHDR and CDR2 is SFDVKD in the germline V gene. In DNA, the CDR3 is TGTGCCACCACTTCAGGGGAGGCGGAGGCCCAGTACTTC. It encodes CATTSGEAEAQYF.

The table lists this clonotype with many counts. The rearrangement links TRBV7-3 to TRBJ1-1; tentative D call: TRBD1 (5 bases). The V gene lost 5 bases and the J gene lost 6 bases, with 16 bases spanning the gap. In germline, CDR1 is SGHTA, CDR2 FQGTGA. The CDR3 totals 14 residues. CDR3 bases: TGTGCCAGCAGCCCGACGGGGGGTAGCGCTGAAGCTTTCTTT. This encodes CASSPTGGSAEAFF. Drawing the rest from reference TRBV7-3 and TRBJ1-1, the complete variable domain is GAGVSQTPSNKVTEKGKYVELRCDPISGHTALYWYRQSLGQGPEFLIYFQGTGAADDSGLPNDRFFAVRPEGSVSTLKIQRTERGDSAVYLCASSPTGGSAEAFFGQGTRLTVV.

This clonotype was observed at least ten times. The chain recombines TRBV12-3 or TRBV12-4 with TRBJ2-2, with D unresolved. This CDR3 contains 11 residues. The V gene lost 3 bases and the J gene lost 9 bases, with 5 bases spanning the gap. The CDR3 sequence is CASSFDRELFF. The CDR3 coding sequence is TGTGCCAGCAGTTTCGACCGGGAGCTGTTTTTT.

Ten or more counts support this clonotype. This chain connects TRBV12-3 or TRBV12-4 to TRBJ2-6; maybe TRBD1 (5 bases). The length of the CDR3 is 16 residues. The V end was cut by 3 bases, the J end by 2 bases, with 11 bases between. DNA of the CDR3: TGTGCCAGCAGTTTTTTGACAGTAACTGGGGCCAACGTCCTGACTTTC. It codes for CASSFLTVTGANVLTF.

Remarks on this clonotype: A clone one base away is much larger, so this may be a read error. This sequence joins TRBV12-3 or TRBV12-4 and TRBJ2-5; 7 nucleotides align to TRBD2. V lost 6 bases, J lost 4 bases, and 17 bases stayed unmatched. This CDR3 has 17 residues. CDR3: CASSSPSGGTKIETQYF. The CDR3 DNA is TGTGCCAGCAGCTCCCCTTCGGGAGGTACCAAAATAGAGACCCAGTACTTC.

The chain has TRBV6-1 and TRBJ1-5; 7 nucleotides match TRBD1. J lost 4 bases, V lost 5 bases, and 5 bases had no gene match. Germline CDR1 reads MNHNS; CDR2 reads SASEGT. This CDR3 has 14 amino acids. CDR3 in DNA: TGTGCCAGCAGTCCGCAGGGGGTAAATCAGCCCCAGCATTTT. Protein product: CASSPQGVNQPQHF.

This clonotype was detected many times. The CDR3 nucleotides are TGCGCCAGCAGTGAGTCGGGGACAAGTCAGCCCCAGCATTTT. As protein: CASSESGTSQPQHF. V is TRBV10-2 and J is TRBJ1-5; D may be TRBD1 (6 bases). Germline V lookup: CDR1 WSHSY, CDR2 SAAADI. CDR3 length equals 14 residues. V was clipped by 0 bases and J by 6 bases, with 9 bases between them.

This clonotype came up many times. This chain joins TRBV20-1 and TRBJ2-2, with 7 bases identical to TRBD1. V was pared by 8 bases and J by 2 bases, with 2 bases of the junction left unmatched. There are 12 residues in the CDR3. CDR1 is DFQATT and CDR2 is SNEGSKA in the germline V gene (reference sequence). CDR3 amino acids: CSRQGNTGELFF. For the CDR3, the DNA is TGCAGTCGACAGGGAAACACCGGGGAGCTGTTTTTT.